Here is one TCR beta chain with its context. The study recruited people aged 18 to 89 years across roughly 23 US areas. Germline V gene sequence: CDR1 LNHDA, CDR2 SQIVND (reference sequence). Trimming removed 6 bases at V and 7 bases at J, with 19 bases between. The CDR3 runs to 15 residues. The source of the sample is a study of blood T cell repertoires in COVID-19. Overall study context: The study drew acute and convalescent COVID-19 samples from the United States, Italy and Spain.

The assay was immunoSEQ multiplex PCR, and TCRdb's table has in-frame clones only and misses some. Among 300,000 or so clones listed, more than 75% were seen once. The clonotype comes from a man in his 60s who had recovered from COVID-19. The specimen was PBMCs or T cells enriched from blood (not recorded which). The chain employs TRBV19 and TRBJ2-1, with D perhaps TRBD1 (8 bases). As DNA, the CDR3 is TGTGCCAGTAGCTCCGGACAGGGAGGGTGGAATGAGCAGTTCTTC. Translating gives CASSSGQGGWNEQFF.